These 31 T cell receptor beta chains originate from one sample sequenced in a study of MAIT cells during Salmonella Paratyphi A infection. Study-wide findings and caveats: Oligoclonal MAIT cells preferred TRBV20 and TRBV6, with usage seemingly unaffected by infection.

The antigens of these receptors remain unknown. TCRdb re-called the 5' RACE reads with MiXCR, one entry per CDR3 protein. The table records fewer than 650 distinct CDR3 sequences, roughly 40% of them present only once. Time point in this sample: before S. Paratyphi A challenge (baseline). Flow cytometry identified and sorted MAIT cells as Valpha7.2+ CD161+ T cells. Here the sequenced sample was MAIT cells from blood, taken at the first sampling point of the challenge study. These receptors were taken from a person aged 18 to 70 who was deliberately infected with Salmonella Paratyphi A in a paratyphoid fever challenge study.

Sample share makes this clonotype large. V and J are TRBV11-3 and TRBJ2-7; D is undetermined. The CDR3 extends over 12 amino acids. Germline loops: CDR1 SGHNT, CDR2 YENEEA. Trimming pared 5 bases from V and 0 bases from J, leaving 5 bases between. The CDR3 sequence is CASSADSYEQYF. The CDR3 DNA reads TGTGCCAGCAGCGCCGACTCCTACGAGCAGTACTTC.

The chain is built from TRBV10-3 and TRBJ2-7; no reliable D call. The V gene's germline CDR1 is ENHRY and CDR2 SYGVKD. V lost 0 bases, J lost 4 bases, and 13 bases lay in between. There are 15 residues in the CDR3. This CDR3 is CAISESGEVGYEQYF. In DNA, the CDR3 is TGTGCCATCAGTGAGTCAGGTGAGGTCGGTTACGAGCAGTACTTC.

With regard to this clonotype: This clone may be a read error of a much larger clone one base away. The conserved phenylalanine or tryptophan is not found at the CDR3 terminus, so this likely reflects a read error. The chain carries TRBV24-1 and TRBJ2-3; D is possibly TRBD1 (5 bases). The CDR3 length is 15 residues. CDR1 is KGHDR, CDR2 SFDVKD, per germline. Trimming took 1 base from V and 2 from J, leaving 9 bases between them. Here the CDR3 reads CATSDLQAHTDTQYL. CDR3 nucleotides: TGTGCCACCAGTGATTTACAGGCACACACAGATACGCAGTATTTG.

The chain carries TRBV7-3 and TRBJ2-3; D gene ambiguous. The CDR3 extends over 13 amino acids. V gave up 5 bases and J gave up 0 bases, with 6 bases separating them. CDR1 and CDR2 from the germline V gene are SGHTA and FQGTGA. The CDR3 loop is CASSETSTDTQYF. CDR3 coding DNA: TGTGCCAGCAGCGAAACTAGCACAGATACGCAGTATTTT. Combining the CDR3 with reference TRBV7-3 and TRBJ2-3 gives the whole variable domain GAGVSQTPSNKVTEKGKYVELRCDPISGHTALYWYRQSLGQGPEFLIYFQGTGAADDSGLPNDRFFAVRPEGSVSTLKIQRTERGDSAVYLCASSETSTDTQYFGPGTRLTVL.

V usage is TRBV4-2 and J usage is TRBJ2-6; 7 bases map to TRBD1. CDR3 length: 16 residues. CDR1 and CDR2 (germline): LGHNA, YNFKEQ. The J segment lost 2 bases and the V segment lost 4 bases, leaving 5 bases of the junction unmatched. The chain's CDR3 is CASSPEQGTGANVLTF. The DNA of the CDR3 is TGTGCCAGCAGCCCAGAACAGGGGACTGGGGCCAACGTCCTGACTTTC.

CDR3 sequence: CSARQGDSGYTF. DNA for the CDR3: TGCAGTGCTAGACAGGGGGACTCTGGCTACACCTTC. The chain joins TRBV20-1 to TRBJ1-2; 7 positions match TRBD1. This CDR3 contains 12 residues. Germline V lookup: CDR1 DFQATT, CDR2 SNEGSKA (reference sequence). J lost 7 bases, V lost 2 bases, and 4 bases had no gene match.

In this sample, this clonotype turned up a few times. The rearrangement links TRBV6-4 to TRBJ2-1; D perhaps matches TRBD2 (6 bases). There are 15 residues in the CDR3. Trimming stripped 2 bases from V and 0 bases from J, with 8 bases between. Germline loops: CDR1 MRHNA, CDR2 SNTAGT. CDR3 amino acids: CASSDEAGSYNEQFF. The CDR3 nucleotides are TGTGCCAGCAGTGACGAAGCGGGCTCCTACAATGAGCAGTTCTTC.

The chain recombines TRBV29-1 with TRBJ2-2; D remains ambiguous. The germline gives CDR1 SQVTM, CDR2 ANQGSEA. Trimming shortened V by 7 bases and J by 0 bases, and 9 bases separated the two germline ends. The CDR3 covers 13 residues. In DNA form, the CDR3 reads TGCAGCGCCCCCCAACCGAACACCGGGGAGCTGTTTTTT. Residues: CSAPQPNTGELFF.

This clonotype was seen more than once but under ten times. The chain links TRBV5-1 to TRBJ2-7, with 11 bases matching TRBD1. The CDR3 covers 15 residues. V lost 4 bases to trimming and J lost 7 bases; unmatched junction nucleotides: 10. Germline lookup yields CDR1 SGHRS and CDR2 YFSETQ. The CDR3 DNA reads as TGCGCCAGCAGCACCGGACAGGGGGCTAGATCGGAGCAGTACTTC. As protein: CASSTGQGARSEQYF.

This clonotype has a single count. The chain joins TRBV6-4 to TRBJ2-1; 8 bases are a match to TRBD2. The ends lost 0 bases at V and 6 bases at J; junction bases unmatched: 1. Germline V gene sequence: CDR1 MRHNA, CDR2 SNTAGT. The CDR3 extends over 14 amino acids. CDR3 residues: CASSDSSGSNEQFF. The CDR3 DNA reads TGTGCCAGCAGTGACTCGAGCGGGAGCAATGAGCAGTTCTTC.

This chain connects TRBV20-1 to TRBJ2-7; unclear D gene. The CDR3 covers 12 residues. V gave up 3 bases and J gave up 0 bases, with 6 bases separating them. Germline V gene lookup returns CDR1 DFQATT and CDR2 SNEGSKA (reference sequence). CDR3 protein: CSASESSYEQYF. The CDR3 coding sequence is TGCAGTGCTAGCGAGAGCTCCTACGAGCAGTACTTC.

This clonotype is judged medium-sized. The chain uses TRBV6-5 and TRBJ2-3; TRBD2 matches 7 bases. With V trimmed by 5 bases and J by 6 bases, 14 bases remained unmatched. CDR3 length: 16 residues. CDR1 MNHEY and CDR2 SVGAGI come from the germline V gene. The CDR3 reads CASSPSGVSLGDTQYF. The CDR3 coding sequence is TGTGCCAGCAGTCCTAGCGGAGTCTCTCTTGGGGATACGCAGTATTTT.

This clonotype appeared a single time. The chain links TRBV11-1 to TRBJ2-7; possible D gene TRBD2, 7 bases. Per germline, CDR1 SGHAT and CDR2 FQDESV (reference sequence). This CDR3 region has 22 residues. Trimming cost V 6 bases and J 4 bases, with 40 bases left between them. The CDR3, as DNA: TGTGCCAGCAGTGGTATCAACGCAGAGTACTCTTGGGGGGGGCGCAGTCGTTACGAGCAGTACTTC. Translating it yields CASSGINAEYSWGGRSRYEQYF.

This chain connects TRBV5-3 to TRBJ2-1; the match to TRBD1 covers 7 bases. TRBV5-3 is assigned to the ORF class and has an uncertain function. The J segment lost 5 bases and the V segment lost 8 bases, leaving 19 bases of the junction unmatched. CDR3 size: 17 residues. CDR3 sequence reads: CASSQDRDSLSHNEQFF. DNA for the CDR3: TGTGCCAGCAGCCAAGACCGGGACAGCTTATCCCACAATGAGCAGTTCTTC.

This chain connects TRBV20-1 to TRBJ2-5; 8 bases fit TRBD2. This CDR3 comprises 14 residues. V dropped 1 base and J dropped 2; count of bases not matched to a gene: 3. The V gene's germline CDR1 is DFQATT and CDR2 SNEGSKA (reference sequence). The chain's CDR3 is CSARAGGAQETQYF. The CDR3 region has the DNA TGCAGTGCTAGAGCGGGAGGGGCTCAAGAGACCCAGTACTTC.

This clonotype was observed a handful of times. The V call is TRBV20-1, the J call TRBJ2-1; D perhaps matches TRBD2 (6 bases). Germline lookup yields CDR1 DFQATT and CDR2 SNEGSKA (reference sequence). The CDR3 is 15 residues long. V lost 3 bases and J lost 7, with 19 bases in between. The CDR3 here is CSASLASAIPNEQFF. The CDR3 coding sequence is TGCAGTGCTAGTTTAGCTAGCGCAATTCCTAATGAGCAGTTCTTC.

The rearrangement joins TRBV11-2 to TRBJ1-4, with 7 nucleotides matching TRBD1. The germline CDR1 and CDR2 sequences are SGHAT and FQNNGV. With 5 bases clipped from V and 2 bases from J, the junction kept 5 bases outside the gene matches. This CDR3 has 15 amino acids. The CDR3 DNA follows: TGTGCCAGCAGCCCCCAGGGGGTCACTAATGAAAAACTGTTTTTT. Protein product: CASSPQGVTNEKLFF.

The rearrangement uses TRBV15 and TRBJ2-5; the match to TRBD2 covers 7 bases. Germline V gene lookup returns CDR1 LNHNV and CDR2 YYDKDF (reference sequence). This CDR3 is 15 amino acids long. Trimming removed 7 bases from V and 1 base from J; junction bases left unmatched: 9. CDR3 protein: CATNPFGGSQETQYF. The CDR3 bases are TGTGCCACCAACCCTTTCGGGGGGTCCCAAGAGACCCAGTACTTC. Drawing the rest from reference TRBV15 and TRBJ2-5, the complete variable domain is DAMVIQNPRYQVTQFGKPVTLSCSQTLNHNVMYWYQQKSSQAPKLLFHYYDKDFNNEADTPDNFQSRRPNTSFCFLDIRSPGLGDTAMYLCATNPFGGSQETQYFGPGTRLLVL.

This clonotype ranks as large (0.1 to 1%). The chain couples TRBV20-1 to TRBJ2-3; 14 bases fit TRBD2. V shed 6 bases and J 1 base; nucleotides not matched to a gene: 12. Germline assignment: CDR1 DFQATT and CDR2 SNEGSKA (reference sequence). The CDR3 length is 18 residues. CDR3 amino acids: CSAGGTSGSGGGTDTQYF. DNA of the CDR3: TGCAGTGCGGGAGGGACTAGCGGGAGTGGCGGGGGCACAGATACGCAGTATTTT.

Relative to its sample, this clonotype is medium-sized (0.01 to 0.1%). CDR3 sequence (DNA): TGCAGTGCTAGAAATACCTTCTACGAGCAGTACTTC. Translated: CSARNTFYEQYF. V gene TRBV20-1 combines with J gene TRBJ2-7, with D hard to call. The CDR3 spans 12 residues. The V end lost 2 bases, the J end lost 3 bases, and 8 bases lay between the germline ends. CDR1 DFQATT and CDR2 SNEGSKA come from the germline V gene (reference sequence).

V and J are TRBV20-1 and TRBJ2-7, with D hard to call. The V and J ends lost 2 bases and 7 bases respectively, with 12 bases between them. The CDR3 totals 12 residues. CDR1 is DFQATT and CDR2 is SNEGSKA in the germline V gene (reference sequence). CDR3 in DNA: TGCAGTGCTAGACGACTTGACAATGAGCAGTACTTC. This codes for CSARRLDNEQYF.

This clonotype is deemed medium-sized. CDR3 sequence: CSASVRQGQENSPLHF. The CDR3 nucleotides are TGCAGTGCTAGTGTGAGACAGGGTCAAGAAAATTCACCCCTCCACTTT. The chain has TRBV20-1 and TRBJ1-6, with 7 bases aligning to TRBD1. Germline CDR1 is DFQATT and CDR2 is SNEGSKA (reference sequence). Germline trimming cut 3 bases from V and 7 bases from J; bases unmatched to any gene: 12. The CDR3 totals 16 residues.

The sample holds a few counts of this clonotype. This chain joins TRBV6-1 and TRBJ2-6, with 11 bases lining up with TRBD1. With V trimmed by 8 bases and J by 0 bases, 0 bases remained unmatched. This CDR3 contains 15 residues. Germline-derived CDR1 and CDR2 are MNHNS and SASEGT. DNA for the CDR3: TGTGCCAGCGGGACAGGGGGCTCTGGGGCCAACGTCCTGACTTTC. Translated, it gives CASGTGGSGANVLTF.

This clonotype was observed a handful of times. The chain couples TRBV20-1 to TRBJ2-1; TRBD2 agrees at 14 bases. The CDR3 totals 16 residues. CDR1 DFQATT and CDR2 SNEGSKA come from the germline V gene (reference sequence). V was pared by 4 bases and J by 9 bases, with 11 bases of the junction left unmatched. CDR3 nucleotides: TGCAGTGCTACCATGGAGGGGACTAGCGGGAGTAGTGAGCAGTTCTTC. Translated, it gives CSATMEGTSGSSEQFF.

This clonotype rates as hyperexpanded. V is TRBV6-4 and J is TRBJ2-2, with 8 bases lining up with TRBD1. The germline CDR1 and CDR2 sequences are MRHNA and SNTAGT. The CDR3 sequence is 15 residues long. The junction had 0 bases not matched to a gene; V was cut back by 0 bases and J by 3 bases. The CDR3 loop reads CASSDSTGDTGELFF. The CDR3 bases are TGTGCCAGCAGTGACTCGACAGGGGACACCGGGGAGCTGTTTTTT.

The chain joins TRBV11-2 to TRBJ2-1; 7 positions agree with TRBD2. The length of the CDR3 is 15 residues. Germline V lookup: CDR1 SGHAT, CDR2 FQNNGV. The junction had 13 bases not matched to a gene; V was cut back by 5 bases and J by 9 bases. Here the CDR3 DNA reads TGTGCCAGCAGCCCTTTGTGGGAGGGCCCGGGTGAGCAGTTCTTC. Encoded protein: CASSPLWEGPGEQFF.

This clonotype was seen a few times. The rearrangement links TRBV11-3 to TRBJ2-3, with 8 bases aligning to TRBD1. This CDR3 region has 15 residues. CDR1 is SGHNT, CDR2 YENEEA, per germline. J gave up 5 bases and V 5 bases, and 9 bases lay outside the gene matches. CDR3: CASSLGQGSVDTQYF. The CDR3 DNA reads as TGTGCCAGCAGCCTCGGACAGGGAAGCGTAGATACGCAGTATTTT.

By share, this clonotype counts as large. CDR3 nucleotides: TGCGCCAGCAGCCAAGAAGCGTTCTCTGGGGCCAACGTCCTGACTTTC. It is translated as CASSQEAFSGANVLTF. This chain links TRBV4-1 with TRBJ2-6; D unresolved. The germline V and J ends were trimmed by 0 bases and 0 bases, with 6 bases remaining between them. Germline CDR1 reads MGHRA; CDR2 reads YSYEKL. The CDR3 spans 16 residues.

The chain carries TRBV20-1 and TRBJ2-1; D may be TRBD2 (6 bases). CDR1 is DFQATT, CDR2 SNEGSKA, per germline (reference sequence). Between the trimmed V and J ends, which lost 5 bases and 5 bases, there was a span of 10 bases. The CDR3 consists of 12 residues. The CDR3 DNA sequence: TGCAGTGCTCGGTGGAGGGACAATGAGCAGTTCTTC. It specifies CSARWRDNEQFF.

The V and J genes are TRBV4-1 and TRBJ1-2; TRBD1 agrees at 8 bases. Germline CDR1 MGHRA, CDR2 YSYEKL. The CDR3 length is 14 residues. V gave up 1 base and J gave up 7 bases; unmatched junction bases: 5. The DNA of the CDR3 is TGCGCCAGCAGCCAAGCTCCAGGGGGCAGTGGCTACACCTTC. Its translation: CASSQAPGGSGYTF.

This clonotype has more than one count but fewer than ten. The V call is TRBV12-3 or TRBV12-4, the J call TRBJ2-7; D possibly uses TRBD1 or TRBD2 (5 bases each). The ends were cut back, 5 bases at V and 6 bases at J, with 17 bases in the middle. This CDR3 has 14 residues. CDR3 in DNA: TGTGCCAGCAGTCAGGGACCTTTAGGAGGCGAGCAGTACTTC. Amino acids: CASSQGPLGGEQYF.